The 3 T cell receptor beta chains given below trace back to one sample, sequenced in a study of graft-versus-host responses after intestinal transplantation. Irradiated stimulators labeled with violet dye, about 200,000 in number, were plated with about 200,000 CFSE-labeled responders. Libraries were prepared by immunoSEQ multiplex PCR; TCRdb keeps only in-frame clonotypes and omits some of them. This sample has 15,000 to 20,000 clones, with about 38% found just once. The source was alloreactive CD8+ T cells from a mixed lymphocyte reaction culture, collected before intestinal transplant. Stated subset: CFSE-low proliferating T cells sorted from approximately 6-day pre-transplant mixed lymphocyte reaction (GvH or HvG direction). All receptors come from a human patient who received an intestinal transplant.

V gene TRBV4-1 combines with J gene TRBJ2-3; 11 nucleotides match TRBD2. This CDR3 contains 16 residues. The V gene's germline CDR1 is MGHRA and CDR2 YSYEKL. Trimming removed 1 base from V and 6 bases from J; junction bases left unmatched: 6. CDR3 sequence (DNA): TGCGCCAGCAGCCAAGCACTAGCGGGAGAGTGGGATACGCAGTATTTT. It translates to CASSQALAGEWDTQYF.

The gene calls are TRBV6-5 and TRBJ1-1, with 10 bases that match TRBD1. Germline values: CDR1 MNHEY, CDR2 SVGAGI. Trimming at V came to 2 bases and at J to 1 base, leaving 4 bases not matched to a gene. CDR3 length: 16 amino acids. The CDR3 is CASSYGTGVWNTEAFF. As DNA, the CDR3 is TGTGCCAGCAGTTACGGGACAGGGGTCTGGAACACTGAAGCTTTCTTT.

This chain connects TRBV5-5 to TRBJ2-7, with TRBD1 matching over 10 bases. Germline CDR1 reads SGHKS; CDR2 reads YYEKEE (reference sequence). V lost 4 bases to trimming and J lost 2 bases; unmatched junction nucleotides: 3. The CDR3 length is 14 residues. In DNA form, the CDR3 reads TGTGCCAGCAGCCCCGGGACAGGGGCCTACGAGCAGTACTTC. Protein sequence: CASSPGTGAYEQYF.